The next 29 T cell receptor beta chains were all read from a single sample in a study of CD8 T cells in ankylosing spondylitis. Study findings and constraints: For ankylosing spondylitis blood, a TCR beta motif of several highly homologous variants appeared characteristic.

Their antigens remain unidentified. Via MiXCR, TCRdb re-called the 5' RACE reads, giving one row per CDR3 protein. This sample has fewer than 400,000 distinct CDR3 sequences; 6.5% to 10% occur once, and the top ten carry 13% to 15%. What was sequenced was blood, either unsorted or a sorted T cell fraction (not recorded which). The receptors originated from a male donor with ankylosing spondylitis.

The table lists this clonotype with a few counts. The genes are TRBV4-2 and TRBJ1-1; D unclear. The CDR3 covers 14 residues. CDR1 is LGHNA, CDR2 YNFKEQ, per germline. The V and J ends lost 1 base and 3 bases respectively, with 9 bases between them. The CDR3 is CASSQGSGDTEAFF. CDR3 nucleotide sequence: TGTGCCAGCAGCCAAGGATCGGGAGACACTGAAGCTTTCTTT.

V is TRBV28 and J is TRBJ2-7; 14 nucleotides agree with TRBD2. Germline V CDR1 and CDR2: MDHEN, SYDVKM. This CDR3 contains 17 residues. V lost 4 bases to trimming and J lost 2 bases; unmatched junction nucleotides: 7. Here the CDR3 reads CASSSTGTSGGPYEQYF. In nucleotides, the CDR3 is TGTGCCAGCAGTTCCACAGGGACTAGCGGGGGCCCCTACGAGCAGTACTTC.

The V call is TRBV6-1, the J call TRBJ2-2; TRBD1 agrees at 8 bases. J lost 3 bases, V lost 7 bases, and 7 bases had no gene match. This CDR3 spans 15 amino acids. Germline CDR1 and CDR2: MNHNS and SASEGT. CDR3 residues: CASKGRTGHTGELFF. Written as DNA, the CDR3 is TGTGCCAGCAAAGGGCGGACAGGGCACACCGGGGAGCTGTTTTTT.

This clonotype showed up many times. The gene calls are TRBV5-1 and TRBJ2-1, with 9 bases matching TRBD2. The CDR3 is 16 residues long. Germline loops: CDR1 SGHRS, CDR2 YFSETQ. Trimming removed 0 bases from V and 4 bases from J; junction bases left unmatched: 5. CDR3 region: CASSLVPSGKYNEQFF. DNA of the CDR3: TGCGCCAGCAGCTTGGTACCTAGCGGGAAGTACAATGAGCAGTTCTTC.

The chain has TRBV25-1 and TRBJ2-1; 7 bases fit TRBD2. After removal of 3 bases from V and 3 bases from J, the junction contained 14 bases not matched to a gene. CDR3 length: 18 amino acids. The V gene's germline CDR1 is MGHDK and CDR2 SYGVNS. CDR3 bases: TGTGCCAGCAGTGACATCTTACGGGGCCTAGCGGACTACAATGAGCAGTTCTTC. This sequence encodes CASSDILRGLADYNEQFF.

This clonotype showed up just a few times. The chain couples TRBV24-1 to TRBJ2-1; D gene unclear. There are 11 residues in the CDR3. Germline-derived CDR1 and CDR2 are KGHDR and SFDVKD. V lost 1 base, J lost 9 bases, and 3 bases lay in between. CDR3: CATSDFSEQFF. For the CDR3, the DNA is TGTGCCACCAGTGATTTTAGTGAGCAGTTCTTC.

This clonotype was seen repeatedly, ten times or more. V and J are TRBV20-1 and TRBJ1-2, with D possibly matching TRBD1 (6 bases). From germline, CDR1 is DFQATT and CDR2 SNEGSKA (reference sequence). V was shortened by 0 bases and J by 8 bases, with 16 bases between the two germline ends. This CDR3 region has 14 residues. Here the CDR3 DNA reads TGCAGTGCTAGAGATCCCCGGACAGCGGGGGGCTACACCTTC. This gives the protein CSARDPRTAGGYTF.

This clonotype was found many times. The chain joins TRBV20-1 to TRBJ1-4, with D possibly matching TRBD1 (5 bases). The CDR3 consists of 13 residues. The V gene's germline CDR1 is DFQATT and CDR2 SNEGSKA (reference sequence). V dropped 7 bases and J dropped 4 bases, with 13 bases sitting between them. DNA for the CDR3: TGCAGTGTGCAGGGTGAGGATAATGAAAAACTGTTTTTT. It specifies CSVQGEDNEKLFF.

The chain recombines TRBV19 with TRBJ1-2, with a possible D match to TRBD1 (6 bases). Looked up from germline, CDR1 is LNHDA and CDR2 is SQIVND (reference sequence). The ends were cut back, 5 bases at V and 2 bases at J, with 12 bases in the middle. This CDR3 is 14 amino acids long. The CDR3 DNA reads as TGTGCCAGTAGTGTCGGACAGACGAACTATGGCTACACCTTC. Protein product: CASSVGQTNYGYTF. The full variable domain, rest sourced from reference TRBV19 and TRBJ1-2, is DGGITQSPKYLFRKEGQNVTLSCEQNLNHDAMYWYRQDPGQGLRLIYYSQIVNDFQKGDIAEGYSVSREKKESFPLTVTSAQKNPTAFYLCASSVGQTNYGYTFGSGTRLTVV.

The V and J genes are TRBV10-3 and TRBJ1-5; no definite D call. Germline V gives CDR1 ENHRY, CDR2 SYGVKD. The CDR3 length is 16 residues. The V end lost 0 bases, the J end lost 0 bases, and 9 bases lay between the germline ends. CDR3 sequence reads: CAISESSGYSNQPQHF. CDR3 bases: TGTGCCATCAGTGAGTCGTCTGGGTATAGCAATCAGCCCCAGCATTTT.

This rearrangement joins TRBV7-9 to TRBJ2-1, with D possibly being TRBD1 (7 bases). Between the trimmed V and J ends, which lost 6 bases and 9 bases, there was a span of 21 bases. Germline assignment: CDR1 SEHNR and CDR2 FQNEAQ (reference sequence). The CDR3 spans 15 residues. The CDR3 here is CASSSQGGSTVEQFF. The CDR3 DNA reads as TGTGCCAGCAGTTCCCAGGGGGGCAGTACGGTTGAGCAGTTCTTC.

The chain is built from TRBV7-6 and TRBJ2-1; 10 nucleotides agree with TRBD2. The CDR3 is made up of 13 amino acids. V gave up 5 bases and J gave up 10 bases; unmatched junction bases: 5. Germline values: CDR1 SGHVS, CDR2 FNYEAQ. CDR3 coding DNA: TGTGCCAGCAGCCGACTAGCGGGCGGAGAGCAGTTCTTC. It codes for CASSRLAGGEQFF.

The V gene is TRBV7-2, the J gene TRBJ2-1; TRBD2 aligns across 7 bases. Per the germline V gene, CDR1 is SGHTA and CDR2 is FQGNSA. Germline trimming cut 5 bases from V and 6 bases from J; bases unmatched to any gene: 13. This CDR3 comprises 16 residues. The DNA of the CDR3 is TGTGCCAGCAGCGTCTCCGGGACTATCGGCCCCAATGAGCAGTTCTTC. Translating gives CASSVSGTIGPNEQFF.

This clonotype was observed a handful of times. DNA for the CDR3: TGCAGTGCGTTGATCAATGAGCAGTTCTTC. It yields the protein CSALINEQFF. V and J are TRBV20-1 and TRBJ2-1; D is uncertain. CDR3 length equals 10 residues. Trimming cost V 6 bases and J 6 bases, with 6 bases left between them. Germline-derived CDR1 and CDR2 are DFQATT and SNEGSKA (reference sequence).

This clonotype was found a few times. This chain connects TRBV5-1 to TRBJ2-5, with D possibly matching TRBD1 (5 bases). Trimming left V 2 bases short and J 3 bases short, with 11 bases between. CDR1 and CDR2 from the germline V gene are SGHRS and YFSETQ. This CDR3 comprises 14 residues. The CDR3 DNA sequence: TGCGCCAGCAGCTTACCGACAGAGAAAGAGACCCAGTACTTC. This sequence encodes CASSLPTEKETQYF.

CDR3 bases: TGCGCCAGCAGCCCAACTCAAAAGCGTCGGTCGGAATCATCGCCCCAGCATTTT. It translates to CASSPTQKRRSESSPQHF. V is TRBV4-1 and J is TRBJ1-5; D remains ambiguous. This CDR3 is built from 18 residues. CDR1 MGHRA and CDR2 YSYEKL come from the germline V gene. V was trimmed by 4 bases and J by 9 bases, leaving 28 bases between them.

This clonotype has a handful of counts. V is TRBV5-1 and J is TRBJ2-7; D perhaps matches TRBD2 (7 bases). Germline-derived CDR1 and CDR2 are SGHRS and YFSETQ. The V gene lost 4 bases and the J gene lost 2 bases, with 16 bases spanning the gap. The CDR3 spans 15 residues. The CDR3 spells CASSPEGGVTYEQYF. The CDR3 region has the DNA TGCGCCAGCAGCCCGGAGGGGGGGGTAACCTACGAGCAGTACTTC.

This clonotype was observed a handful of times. CDR3 amino acids: CASSKQGYGYTF. CDR3 bases: TGTGCCAGCAGTAAACAGGGTTATGGCTACACCTTC. The chain has TRBV7-3 and TRBJ1-2; a weak D match, TRBD1 (6 bases). V lost 6 bases and J lost 5, with 10 bases in between. Germline lookup yields CDR1 SGHTA and CDR2 FQGTGA. This CDR3 is 12 amino acids long.

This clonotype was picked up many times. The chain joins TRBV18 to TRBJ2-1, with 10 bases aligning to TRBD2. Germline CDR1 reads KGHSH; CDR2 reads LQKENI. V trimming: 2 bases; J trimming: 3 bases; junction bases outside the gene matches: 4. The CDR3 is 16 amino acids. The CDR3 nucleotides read TGTGCCAGCTCACCAGGACTAGCGGAGTACTACAATGAGCAGTTCTTC. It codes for CASSPGLAEYYNEQFF.

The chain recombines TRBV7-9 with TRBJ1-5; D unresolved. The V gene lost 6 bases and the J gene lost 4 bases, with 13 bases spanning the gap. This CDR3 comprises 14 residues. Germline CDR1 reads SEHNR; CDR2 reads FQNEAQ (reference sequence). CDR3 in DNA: TGTGCCAGCAGTGGCGCATCGTGGAATCAGCCCCAGCATTTT. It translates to CASSGASWNQPQHF.

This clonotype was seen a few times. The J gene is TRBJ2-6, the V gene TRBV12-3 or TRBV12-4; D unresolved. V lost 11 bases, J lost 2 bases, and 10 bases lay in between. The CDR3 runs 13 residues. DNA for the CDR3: TGTGCCGGAAGTTCGACTGGGGCCAACGTCCTGACTTTC. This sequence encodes CAGSSTGANVLTF.

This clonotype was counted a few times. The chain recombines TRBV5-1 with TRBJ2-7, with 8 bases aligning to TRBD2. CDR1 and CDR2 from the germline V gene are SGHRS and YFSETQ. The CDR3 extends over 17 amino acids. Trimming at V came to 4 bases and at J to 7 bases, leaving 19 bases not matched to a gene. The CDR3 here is CASSILTSDLSTSEQYF. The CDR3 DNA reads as TGCGCCAGCAGCATCCTGACTAGCGACTTGTCTACGAGTGAGCAGTACTTC. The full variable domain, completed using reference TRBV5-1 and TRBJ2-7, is KAGVTQTPRYLIKTRGQQVTLSCSPISGHRSVSWYQQTPGQGLQFLFEYFSETQRNKGNFPGRFSGRQFSNSRSEMNVSTLELGDSALYLCASSILTSDLSTSEQYFGPGTRLTVT.

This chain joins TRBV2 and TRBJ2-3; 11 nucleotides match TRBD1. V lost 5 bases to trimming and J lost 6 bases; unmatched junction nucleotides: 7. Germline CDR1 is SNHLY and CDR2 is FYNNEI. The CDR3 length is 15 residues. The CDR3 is CASSSPRDRGDTQYF. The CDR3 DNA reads TGTGCCAGCAGTTCGCCCCGGGACAGGGGGGATACGCAGTATTTT. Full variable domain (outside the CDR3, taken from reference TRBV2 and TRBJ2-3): EPEVTQTPSHQVTQMGQEVILRCVPISNHLYFYWYRQILGQKVEFLVSFYNNEISEKSEIFDDQFSVERPDGSNFTLKIRSTKLEDSAMYFCASSSPRDRGDTQYFGPGTRLTVL.

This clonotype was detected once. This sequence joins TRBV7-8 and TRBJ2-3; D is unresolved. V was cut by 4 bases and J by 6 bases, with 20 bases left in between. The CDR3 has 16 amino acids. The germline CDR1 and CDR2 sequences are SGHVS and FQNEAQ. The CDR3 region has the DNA TGTGCCAGCAGCTCCTTTGTAGAGCCGGAGTTGGATACGCAGTATTTT. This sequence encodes CASSSFVEPELDTQYF.

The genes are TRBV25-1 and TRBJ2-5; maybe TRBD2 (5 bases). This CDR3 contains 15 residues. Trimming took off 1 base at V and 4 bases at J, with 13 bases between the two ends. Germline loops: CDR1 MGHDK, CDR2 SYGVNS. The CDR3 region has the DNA TGTGCCAGCAGTGAATTGAGGGTATTGGGAGAGACCCAGTACTTC. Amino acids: CASSELRVLGETQYF. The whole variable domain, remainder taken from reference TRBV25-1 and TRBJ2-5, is EADIYQTPRYLVIGTGKKITLECSQTMGHDKMYWYQQDPGMELHLIHYSYGVNSTEKGDLSSESTVSRIRTEHFPLTLESARPSHTSQYLCASSELRVLGETQYFGPGTRLLVL.

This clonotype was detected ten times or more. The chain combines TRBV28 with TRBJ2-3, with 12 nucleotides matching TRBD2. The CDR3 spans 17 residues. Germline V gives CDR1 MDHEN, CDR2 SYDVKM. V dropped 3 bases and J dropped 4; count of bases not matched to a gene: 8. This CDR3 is CASSFVLTSGRADTQYF. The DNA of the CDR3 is TGTGCCAGCAGTTTTGTATTGACTAGCGGGAGAGCAGATACGCAGTATTTT.

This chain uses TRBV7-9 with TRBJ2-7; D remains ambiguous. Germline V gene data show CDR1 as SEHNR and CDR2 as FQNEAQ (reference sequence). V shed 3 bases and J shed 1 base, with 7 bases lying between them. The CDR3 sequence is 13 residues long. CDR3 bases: TGTGCCAGCAGCTTGGATGTTTCCTACGAGCAGTACTTC. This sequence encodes CASSLDVSYEQYF.

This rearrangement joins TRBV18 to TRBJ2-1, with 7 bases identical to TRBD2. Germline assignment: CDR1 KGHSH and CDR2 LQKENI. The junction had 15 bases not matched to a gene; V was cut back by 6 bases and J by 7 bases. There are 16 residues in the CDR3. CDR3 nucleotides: TGTGCCAGCTCTCAATCCGTTTGGGGAGGGAGGAATGAGCAGTTCTTC. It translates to CASSQSVWGGRNEQFF.

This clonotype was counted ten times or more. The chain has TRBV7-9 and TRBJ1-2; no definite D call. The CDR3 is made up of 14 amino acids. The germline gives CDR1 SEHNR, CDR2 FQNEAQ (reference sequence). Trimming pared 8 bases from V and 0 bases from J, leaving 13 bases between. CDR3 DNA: TGTGCCAGCCGAATGGGGTTCGCTAACTATGGCTACACCTTC. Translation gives CASRMGFANYGYTF.